This T cell receptor beta chain originates from a study of blood T cells in healthy people across ages. Study-wide results and limits: More naive CD4+ cells and higher diversity were found in long-lived than in aged donors.

The V gene lost 4 bases and the J gene lost 4 bases, with 14 bases spanning the gap. The CDR3 is made up of 15 amino acids. CDR1 and CDR2 (germline): KGHDR, SFDVKD. Each sample used at least 6 million PBMCs. Together with a sample-barcoded 5' primer, a J-beta primer mix was included in a second PCR lasting about 6 to 11 cycles. Tagging of each cDNA molecule was performed by a template-switch adaptor with 12 random nucleotides. TCRdb called the 5' RACE reads again in MiXCR, with one record for every CDR3 protein. The data hold 650,000 to 1,000,000 distinct CDR3 sequences, with 30% to 45% observed a single time. Details on this clonotype: Its matching antigen is unknown.

Sequencing was performed on blood. This receptor was identified in a man between 18 and 29 years old in good health. The chain couples TRBV24-1 to TRBJ2-3, with D uncertain. The CDR3: CATSEKGLGSDTQYF. The CDR3 bases are TGTGCCACCAGTGAAAAGGGTCTCGGTTCAGATACGCAGTATTTT.